The source of this T cell receptor beta chain is a study of cytomegalovirus exposure and HLA in healthy donors (dated by TCRdb to 2015 to 2018). Broadly, across the study: According to an earlier analysis of a few hundred of the donors, roughly 180 million T cells yielded 90 million to 130 million unique TCR beta sequences and around 300 Gb of sequence data. Around 330 gigabases of sequencing data and around 85 million unique TCR sequences made up an early release that covered nearly 650 HLA-typed donors. The genetic ancestry cluster associated with self-reported Caucasian donors included around four fifths of the roughly 410 genotyped donors. The study aimed to test whether signatures of past pathogen exposure could be identified by cataloging public T cell receptors. The study used immunosequencing to profile the T cell repertoires of about 670 subjects and linked those repertoires to cytomegalovirus serostatus. In addition to the first cohort of approximately 670 subjects, a separate validation cohort of 130 or so different subjects was used. The study combined high-throughput TCR immunosequencing, statistical association of individual TCRs with disease status, and machine learning to predict cytomegalovirus infection status. A later analysis re-analyzed previously published TCR beta repertoires from 666 donors and added high-resolution HLA genotyping to study TCR occurrence patterns. Rather than drawing on any new phenotypic data, the later analysis identified candidate immune exposures from TCR beta sequences and the way those sequences occurred across donors. In an earlier analysis of around 540 of the donors, high-throughput TCR beta sequencing was used to judge whether each TCR beta V gene segment behaved as functional or pseudogenic. Alongside the repertoire data, information on donor age, sex, ethnicity and CMV serostatus was compiled. Genome-wide SNP genotypes for about three fifths of the roughly 670 donors were used in a later genetic analysis, which treated that subset as a discovery cohort. Every discovery cohort repertoire had been produced on one sequencing platform. Both class I and class II loci were covered by HLA typing, at four-digit resolution. Typing coverage differed by locus: A, B, C, DRB1 and DQB1 were typed in about 629-630 donors, DQA1 in 500 to 550, DPA1 in over 600, and DPB1 in just under 480. Because of strong linkage in the cohort, roughly 5 DR-DQ haplotypes were treated as single units for association and clustering. Among over 350 genotyped donors of the cohort, an average of approximately 230,000 unique TCR beta nucleotide sequences were sequenced per donor, around a sixth of them non-productive. Broad study findings and their caveats: According to a later genetic analysis, donors in an Asian-associated ancestry cluster had fewer N-insertions in productive TCRs than the approximately 610-donor mean. Most TCR sequences were observed very rarely across donors, whereas some public TCRs were present in many individuals. A later analysis associated about 18,000 TCR beta sequences with specific HLA alleles at a false discovery rate of 0.05. Broadly in line with IMGT annotations, most TCR beta V segments showed up in productive rearrangements about 87% or about 30% of the time in an earlier analysis of several hundred of the donors. Because HLA typing was unavailable for some donors at each locus, only the typed subset was used in association tests. Several of the top co-occurrence clusters appeared to be linked to parvovirus B19, influenza, CMV and Epstein-Barr virus, according to a later analysis. Because counts were too low, more than 15 rarely observed V segments, including chromosome 9 orphons, were left out of the earlier analysis of 587 of the donors. In a later genetic analysis, a missense DCLRE1C variant was associated with V-gene and J-gene trimming of TCR beta chains, and the association was replicated in an independent cohort. A group of highly shared sequence variants was considered likely to be a technical artifact of the sequencing pipeline. In a later analysis, HLA-associated TCR beta chains showed more clonal expansion and lower generation probabilities than non-associated chains that were equally common. Correlated functional status among segregating V segments might be attributable to linkage disequilibrium, but an unknown experimental factor could not be ruled out. It was suggested by the authors that the approach could potentially be generalized to other disease states and immunological phenotypes. The study listed 150 to 200 TCR beta chains as associated with cytomegalovirus. The classifier was reported to diagnose cytomegalovirus status with high specificity and sensitivity in both the original cohort and the validation cohort. When HLA alleles, especially DR and DQ, strongly co-occurred, TCR associations were difficult to assign to individual alleles. A few of the identified cytomegalovirus-associated TCR beta chains were confirmed in vitro to be specific for cytomegalovirus antigens. In a later analysis, TCR association rates were found to vary across HLA loci, with the most associated TCRs seen for DRB1 alleles and the fewest for HLA-C alleles. The cohort was sequenced for TCR beta chains only, and without alpha or paired-chain data the features that could be detected were limited. For the cohort, immune exposure information was limited to CMV serostatus. Roughly uniform sequencing depth across donors was assumed in presence/absence analyses, although this assumption may not hold. The 87-base-pair reads could not distinguish some IMGT-functional V segments, including TRBV6-2 and TRBV6-3, so those segments were excluded. A further reported finding was that TCR beta sequences accurately predicted the HLA-A and HLA-B alleles for most subjects in the first cohort. According to a later analysis, most CMV-associated TCR beta chains appeared to be HLA-restricted, and the HLA associations seemed to be driven largely by CMV exposure.

Only one count was recorded for this clone. Its antigen target is currently unknown. One base away there is no much larger clone; base qualities are not given. V is cut back by 3 bases and J by 4 bases, with 5 bases in the junction unmatched. CDR1 and CDR2 were assigned from the germline V gene as KGHSH and LQKENI. The CDR3 measures 15 amino acids from cysteine to phenylalanine. The retained sequence is limited to the CDR3, 45 bases, with the frame set at the first base. Library preparation employed the immunoSEQ multiplex PCR assay. For the multiplex PCR, a mixture combining 60 forward primers for TCR Vbeta segments and 13 reverse primers for TCR Jbeta segments was used. A multiplex PCR assay on genomic DNA amplified the CDR3 region of rearranged TCR beta genes. The Illumina HiSeq System was used to sequence the amplified TCR beta libraries as 87-base-pair reads. In the paper's pipeline: A later analysis counted approximately 76 million unique TCR beta chains across the roughly 700 repertoires, and some 12 million of these chains were shared by at least two donors. Raw reads were error-corrected and collapsed into unique sequences by a nearest-neighbor algorithm in which closely related sequences were merged to remove PCR and sequencing errors. V, D and J gene segments were assigned by aligning CDR3 sequences to IMGT reference sequences. For a sequence to be retained, at least a six-nucleotide match to both a V gene segment and a J gene segment was required. A rearrangement was called productive if the CDR3 had no stop codons and remained in frame with V and J, and every other rearrangement was called non-productive. Following IMGT convention, CDR3 was defined as the stretch from the second conserved V-encoded cysteine up to the conserved J-encoded phenylalanine. Sequences without an unambiguous match to a single V gene segment were excluded from the earlier analysis of about 600 of the donors. An earlier analysis of a few hundred of the donors classified V segments as functional when productive rearrangements were above 56.7% and as segregating when the standard deviation between donors was above 5%. To diagnose cytomegalovirus status from the catalog of TCR beta chain sequences, a statistical classification framework was built. In a later analysis, V and J genes were assigned by comparing TCR nucleotide sequences against IMGT/GENE-DB human TR gene sequences. The TCRdist pipeline was used in a later analysis to assign CDR3 sequences and most-parsimonious VDJ recombination scenarios. In a later analysis, every TCR beta chain was defined by the combination of its CDR3 amino acid sequence and its V-gene family, and reads without a unique V-gene family were dropped. As a way to deal with suspected cross-contamination and a sequencing artifact, a later analysis dropped more than 500 nucleotide sequences that were highly shared and had low generation probability. In a later analysis, a clonal expansion index for each public chain was calculated from normalized within-repertoire ranks of inferred template counts. In a later analysis, generation probabilities were computed with a VDJ recombination model fitted to out-of-frame rearrangements, and the resulting probabilities were checked against IGoR. In a later analysis, TCR-TCR, TCR-HLA and TCR-CMV co-occurrence was scored with hypergeometric tests, and a repertoire-size bias correction was applied to TCR pairs. A later analysis estimated false discovery rates by permuting HLA or CMV assignments 20 times. A later analysis grouped co-occurring TCRs with DBSCAN, adding TCRdist sequence similarity when clustering within HLA-allele-positive subsets. Co-occurrence clustering excluded repertoires with fewer than 30,000 or more than 120,000 public chains, plus five with anomalous nucleotide sharing. Entries here come from immuneACCESS through TCRdb and include only in-frame sequences with V and J called. Some clones fail to appear in such tables; in the studies checked, an unresolved V gene covers under half of the shortfall, and the cause of the remainder is unknown. V, J and clone size are those of that table, while D and trimming were read from the DNA. Recorded for this sample are over 75,000 clones; about 80% of them occurred a single time. The ten largest clones take up around 15% of the sample.

The cohort comprised 666 healthy bone marrow donors. All cohort members were sampled while nominally healthy, although unrecorded immune exposures were likely present. The donor tested CMV seropositive, placing the donor among the 289 seropositive members of the cohort. A peripheral blood sample was provided by each donor, and peripheral blood mononuclear cells were used for TCR beta sequencing. The Qiagen DNeasy Blood Extraction Kit was used to extract genomic DNA from the blood cell samples. Sequencing used PBMCs. The chain links TRBV18 with TRBJ1-4; TRBD1 lines up with 7 middle nucleotides. The TCR sequence derives from a man in his sixties in good health and CMV-seropositive. The DNA is TGTGCCAGCTCACCGACAGGGTTGGGTAATGAAAAACTGTTTTTT. It translates as CASSPTGLGNEKLFF. Beyond the CDR3, the reference TRBV18 and TRBJ1-4 genes provide the residues; the full variable domain reads: NAGVMQNPRHLVRRRGQEARLRCSPMKGHSHVYWYRQLPEEGLKFMVYLQKENIIDESGMPKERFSAEFPKEGPSILRIQQVVRGDSAAYFCASSPTGLGNEKLFFGSGTQLSVL.